This T cell receptor (beta chain) derives from a study of blood T cell repertoires in COVID-19. Turning to the study itself: Samples of COVID-19 (acute and convalescent) were obtained from the United States, Italy and Spain. T cells, B-cell-depleted T cells, or PBMCs supplied cDNA or gDNA.

How the authors handled the data: Researchers report that nucleated cell counts were estimated from reference gene primer amplification. Assay used: immunoSEQ multiplex PCR; TCRdb lists only in-frame clones, some missing. V, J and clone size are taken as reported in that table, and D and trimming were inferred from the DNA itself. This table has 100,000 or so clones, nearly 95% appearing once. Per germline, CDR1 MGHDK and CDR2 SYGVNS. Trimming stripped 3 bases from V and 4 bases from J, with 12 bases between. The CDR3 is made up of 14 amino acids. The V call is TRBV25-1, the J call TRBJ1-2; D uncertain. The TCR originated in a human donor with active COVID-19. The donor label of this sample is uncertain. The sample was peripheral blood. Written as DNA, the CDR3 is TGTGCCAGCAGTGAGGGAGGTGGCGCCTATGGCTACACCTTC. Translating it yields CASSEGGGAYGYTF.